What follows are 24 T cell receptor beta chains derived from one specimen sequenced in a study of T cell repertoires in cytomegalovirus infection. TCRdb processed the reads anew with MiXCR; each CDR3 protein has one entry. The sample includes around 770,000 distinct CDR3 sequences, 29% of them seen just once. These TCRs' antigens remain unknown. Here the sequenced sample was cultured CD8+ T cells from PBMCs, taken from culture after CMV antigen stimulation. The source is a human donor in good health (CMV status not recorded). Some clones in this sample may be carry-over from other donors' samples.

This clonotype came up a few times. This rearrangement joins TRBV2 to TRBJ2-2, with 8 bases matching TRBD1. Looked up from germline, CDR1 is SNHLY and CDR2 is FYNNEI. Losses at the gene ends were 3 bases for V and 6 bases for J; bases not matched to a gene: 15. CDR3 length: 18 residues. CDR3 nucleotides: TGTGCCAGCAGTGACTCTTCCGGGACAGGTCTACTCGCCGGGGAGCTGTTTTTT. This sequence encodes CASSDSSGTGLLAGELFF. The full variable domain, completed using reference TRBV2 and TRBJ2-2, is EPEVTQTPSHQVTQMGQEVILRCVPISNHLYFYWYRQILGQKVEFLVSFYNNEISEKSEIFDDQFSVERPDGSNFTLKIRSTKLEDSAMYFCASSDSSGTGLLAGELFFGEGSRLTVL.

In its sample, this clonotype was seen a few times. This chain uses TRBV6-5 with TRBJ2-3; D ambiguous. The CDR3 is 16 amino acids. V was clipped by 2 bases and J by 1 base, with 13 bases between them. CDR1 MNHEY and CDR2 SVGAGI come from the germline V gene. CDR3 coding DNA: TGTGCCAGCAGTTACGACATCGCCCCGGGCACAGATACGCAGTATTTT. Its protein product is CASSYDIAPGTDTQYF.

This clonotype was observed a handful of times. J is TRBJ2-1 and V is TRBV6-1; 8 positions agree with TRBD1. V lost 6 bases and J lost 7; bases outside the gene matches: 8. Per the germline V gene, CDR1 is MNHNS and CDR2 is SASEGT. This CDR3 comprises 14 residues. The CDR3, as DNA: TGTGCCAGCAGGCAGGGGGCGGGTTTGAATGAGCAGTTCTTC. Translation gives CASRQGAGLNEQFF.

This clonotype was picked up a small number of times. The rearrangement joins TRBV5-8 to TRBJ1-5; perhaps TRBD1 as D (6 bases). V gave up 3 bases and J gave up 5 bases, with 21 bases separating them. Germline V CDR1 and CDR2: SGHTS, YDEGEE. The CDR3 has 17 residues. In DNA form, the CDR3 reads TGTGCCAGCAGCTCAGGTTTATTGGCAGGGGTGGATCAGCCCCAGCATTTT. It specifies CASSSGLLAGVDQPQHF.

This clonotype was found a few times. At one of its ends the junction is not consistent with the germline gene, which may arise from a read error. The chain recombines TRBV15 with TRBJ2-1, with 8 bases aligning to TRBD1. Germline V CDR1 and CDR2: LNHNV, YYDKDF (reference sequence). The length of the CDR3 is 15 residues. This CDR3 reads CATSGDRGHYNEQFF. CDR3 DNA: TGTGCCACCAGCGGAGACAGGGGACATTACAATGAGCAGTTCTTC.

V is TRBV2 and J is TRBJ1-1, with a tentative D call TRBD1 (5 bases). This CDR3 is built from 17 residues. Deletions cut 7 bases from V and 5 bases from J, with 26 bases between. Germline V gives CDR1 SNHLY, CDR2 FYNNEI. CDR3 in DNA: TGTGCCAGCATTGGCCCTATCACGGGACGCTTACTTACTGAAGCTTTCTTT. It encodes CASIGPITGRLLTEAFF.

This clonotype was recorded a few times. The rearrangement joins TRBV7-2 to TRBJ2-1, with 7 nucleotides matching TRBD2. Germline V gene lookup returns CDR1 SGHTA and CDR2 FQGNSA. After removal of 5 bases from V and 9 bases from J, the junction contained 7 bases not matched to a gene. The CDR3 length is 13 residues. The CDR3 bases are TGTGCCAGCAGCCCGGGGACTACCCCTGAGCAGTTCTTC. It specifies CASSPGTTPEQFF. The full variable domain, in which reference TRBV7-2 and TRBJ2-1 provide the parts outside the CDR3, is GAGVSQSPSNKVTEKGKDVELRCDPISGHTALYWYRQSLGQGLEFLIYFQGNSAPDKSGLPSDRFSAERTGGSVSTLTIQRTQQEDSAVYLCASSPGTTPEQFFGPGTRLTVL.

This clonotype appeared a few times. V is TRBV12-3 or TRBV12-4 and J is TRBJ2-5, with 8 positions matching TRBD1. This CDR3 comprises 15 residues. Trimming took 4 bases from V and 5 from J; bases not matched to a gene: 9. The CDR3 here is CASSSQGADWETQYF. The CDR3 nucleotides read TGTGCCAGCAGTTCTCAGGGGGCTGATTGGGAGACCCAGTACTTC.

The sample holds a few counts of this clonotype. The chain combines TRBV6-1 with TRBJ1-5; 7 bases agree with TRBD1. Trimming took 4 bases from V and 4 from J; bases not matched to a gene: 1. This CDR3 is built from 13 residues. The germline V gene has CDR1 MNHNS and CDR2 SASEGT. The CDR3 loop is CASSGDRNQPQHF. The CDR3 nucleotides read TGTGCCAGCAGTGGGGACAGAAATCAGCCCCAGCATTTT.

In its sample, this clonotype was seen a few times. The chain links TRBV4-3 to TRBJ2-5, with D possibly matching TRBD2 (7 bases). This CDR3 contains 16 residues. Germline V CDR1 and CDR2: LGHNA, YSLEER. Trimming left V 0 bases short and J 1 base short, with 12 bases between. The CDR3 coding sequence is TGCGCCAGCAGCCAAGATTTAGGGGGGGTCCAAGAGACCCAGTACTTC. It specifies CASSQDLGGVQETQYF.

This clonotype was detected many times. This rearrangement joins TRBV6-2 or TRBV6-3 to TRBJ2-1; the match to TRBD2 covers 9 bases. CDR3 length: 14 amino acids. Germline V lookup: CDR1 MNHEY, CDR2 SVGEGT. J lost 15 bases, V lost 4 bases, and 13 bases had no gene match. CDR3 in amino acids: CASSSLYSSGEVFF. DNA of the CDR3: TGTGCCAGCAGTTCACTTTACTCTAGCGGGGAGGTGTTCTTC.

In its sample, this clonotype was seen a few times. The chain links TRBV27 to TRBJ1-5, with 11 bases that match TRBD1. The V and J ends lost 6 bases and 6 bases, in that order; junction bases with no gene match: 13. The germline V gene has CDR1 MNHEY and CDR2 SMNVEV (reference sequence). The CDR3 runs to 17 residues. CDR3 sequence (DNA): TGTGCCAGCAGCCGGAAGAGGACAGGGGGCCAAAGTCAGCCCCAGCATTTT. It specifies CASSRKRTGGQSQPQHF.

This sequence joins TRBV23-1 and TRBJ1-5; D possibly corresponds to TRBD1 (5 bases). TRBV23-1 is filed as an ORF, its function uncertain. This CDR3 has 18 amino acids. V dropped 2 bases and J dropped 0 bases, with 17 bases sitting between them. The CDR3 region has the DNA TGCGCCAGCAGTCAAAACACGGTCGGGACGGTTAGCAATCAGCCCCAGCATTTT. Amino acids: CASSQNTVGTVSNQPQHF.

The rearrangement uses TRBV2 and TRBJ2-3; 7 nucleotides match TRBD2. Germline values: CDR1 SNHLY, CDR2 FYNNEI. The CDR3 has 16 amino acids. V shed 2 bases and J 1 base; nucleotides not matched to a gene: 6. In DNA, the CDR3 is TGTGCCAGCAGTGAAACCCTCCGGGGGGGCACAGATACGCAGTATTTT. It specifies CASSETLRGGTDTQYF. Complete variable domain (other parts from reference TRBV2 and TRBJ2-3): EPEVTQTPSHQVTQMGQEVILRCVPISNHLYFYWYRQILGQKVEFLVSFYNNEISEKSEIFDDQFSVERPDGSNFTLKIRSTKLEDSAMYFCASSETLRGGTDTQYFGPGTRLTVL.

V is TRBV5-5 and J is TRBJ1-1; weak D call: TRBD1 (6 bases). The germline gives CDR1 SGHKS, CDR2 YYEKEE (reference sequence). The CDR3 has 14 residues. V was shortened by 6 bases and J by 1 base, with 13 bases between the two germline ends. The CDR3 sequence is CASTLRGANTEAFF. CDR3 bases: TGTGCCAGCACCCTCAGGGGCGCGAACACTGAAGCTTTCTTT.

This clonotype was seen a handful of times. The V and J genes are TRBV15 and TRBJ2-1; tentatively, D is TRBD1 (6 bases). This CDR3 is built from 12 residues. The germline V and J ends were trimmed by 7 bases and 10 bases, with 14 bases remaining between them. The V gene's germline CDR1 is LNHNV and CDR2 YYDKDF (reference sequence). CDR3 nucleotides: TGTGCCACCAACGCAGGGGCAGGGGAGCAGTTCTTC. Its protein is CATNAGAGEQFF. The entire variable domain, with the rest obtained from reference TRBV15 and TRBJ2-1, is as follows: DAMVIQNPRYQVTQFGKPVTLSCSQTLNHNVMYWYQQKSSQAPKLLFHYYDKDFNNEADTPDNFQSRRPNTSFCFLDIRSPGLGDTAMYLCATNAGAGEQFFGPGTRLTVL.

Ten or more counts support this clonotype. The genes are TRBV7-9 and TRBJ2-1; 10 bases match TRBD1. The CDR3 contains 14 residues. Germline lookup yields CDR1 SEHNR and CDR2 FQNEAQ (reference sequence). The V gene end was trimmed by 5 bases and the J gene end by 7 bases; junction bases not matched to a gene: 5. CDR3 in DNA: TGTGCCAGCAGCGGCAGGGACAGGGGAAATGAGCAGTTCTTC. Encoded protein: CASSGRDRGNEQFF.

In its sample, this clonotype was seen many times. The chain joins TRBV6-5 to TRBJ1-5; D ambiguous. With 4 bases removed from V and 0 bases from J, the gap between germline ends came to 10 bases. Germline-derived CDR1 and CDR2 are MNHEY and SVGAGI. CDR3 length: 15 amino acids. In nucleotides, the CDR3 is TGTGCCAGCAGTTCGAGTTCATATAGCAATCAGCCCCAGCATTTT. As protein: CASSSSSYSNQPQHF.

The chain has TRBV9 and TRBJ1-3; 8 bases agree with TRBD1. The CDR3 consists of 14 residues. With V trimmed by 3 bases and J by 6 bases, 5 bases remained unmatched. CDR1 is SGDLS, CDR2 YYNGEE, per germline. In nucleotides, the CDR3 is TGTGCCAGCAGCGACGGGACAGGAAAAAACACCATATATTTT. Protein: CASSDGTGKNTIYF.

In this sample, this clonotype turned up a few times. The rearrangement links TRBV19 to TRBJ1-2; the D is unclear. Germline V gene lookup returns CDR1 LNHDA and CDR2 SQIVND (reference sequence). The CDR3 contains 14 residues. V was trimmed by 3 bases and J by 3 bases, leaving 11 bases between them. CDR3 nucleotides: TGTGCCAGTAGTATTTCCTCTGAGTACTATGGCTACACCTTC. It translates to CASSISSEYYGYTF.

The chain uses TRBV27 and TRBJ2-7, with TRBD1 matching over 12 bases. Germline V gives CDR1 MNHEY, CDR2 SMNVEV (reference sequence). The CDR3 spans 15 residues. V trimming: 3 bases; J trimming: 2 bases; junction bases outside the gene matches: 2. This chain's CDR3 is CASSLGTGGTYEQYV. DNA of the CDR3: TGTGCCAGCAGTTTGGGGACAGGGGGCACCTACGAGCAGTACGTC.

This clonotype was observed a handful of times. V is TRBV6-2 or TRBV6-3 and J is TRBJ2-1; 8 nucleotides match TRBD1. V lost 6 bases, J lost 8 bases, and 12 bases stayed unmatched. This CDR3 has 15 residues. CDR1 is MNHEY and CDR2 is SVGEGT in the germline V gene. CDR3 amino acids: CASSITTTGEHEQFF. The CDR3 DNA reads as TGTGCCAGCAGCATTACCACGACAGGGGAGCATGAGCAGTTCTTC.

This clonotype was found a few times. This chain links TRBV29-1 with TRBJ2-1; the D gene is possibly TRBD1 (6 bases). The CDR3 is 18 amino acids. Germline V gene sequence: CDR1 SQVTM, CDR2 ANQGSEA. The ends were cut back, 6 bases at V and 6 bases at J, with 30 bases in the middle. The CDR3 sequence: CSVYLPWGPGQKSNEQFF. In DNA form, the CDR3 reads TGCAGCGTCTACCTTCCGTGGGGGCCGGGACAAAAGAGCAATGAGCAGTTCTTC.

This clonotype was counted between two and nine times. The CDR3 protein is CATSGLRTTRGYNEQFF. As DNA, the CDR3 is TGTGCCACCAGTGGCCTGCGGACTACCAGAGGCTACAATGAGCAGTTCTTC. V usage is TRBV24-1 and J usage is TRBJ2-1; possible D gene TRBD2, 6 bases. The CDR3 length is 17 residues. V was shortened by 5 bases and J by 3 bases, with 19 bases between the two germline ends. From germline, CDR1 is KGHDR and CDR2 SFDVKD.